This T cell receptor (beta chain) was obtained from a study of T cells after posttransplantation cyclophosphamide. With regard to this clone: Antigen specificity is unknown.

Broader study findings: Tissue-infiltrating T cells from skin or gut overlapped little with blood T cells. After PTCy, TRB diversity resembled that of CNI/methotrexate controls. Later blood repertoires were often dominated by clones from the donor CD8+ memory compartment.

Treatment was busulfan-fludarabine conditioning, a marrow graft, and cyclophosphamide on days +3 and +4. The germline V gene has CDR1 SGHAT and CDR2 FQNNGV. V was pared by 5 bases and J by 10 bases, with 21 bases between. This CDR3 comprises 14 residues. The table came from immunoSEQ multiplex PCR; TCRdb's copy has only in-frame clones and leaves some out. The sample lists fewer than 45,000 clones; roughly 78% were seen once. The chain uses TRBV11-2 and TRBJ2-7; TRBD2 might be the D (7 bases). Material: CD4+ T cells sorted from blood, obtained roughly 250 weeks after a stem cell transplant with posttransplant cyclophosphamide. This clonotype was obtained from a female patient in her 40s who received an allogeneic stem cell transplant from a related donor, was CMV-positive, and had no GVHD. Part of the T cells may come from the graft donor. The CDR3 coding sequence is TGTGCCAGCAGCACTCGGATTGCGGGGGCACGACAGTACTTC. This sequence encodes CASSTRIAGARQYF.